This note documents a single T cell receptor (beta chain) sequence. Its antigen has not been determined. There are no base qualities to consult, and no much larger clone falls within one base. In total, approximately 610 healthy bone marrow donors made up the cohort. Cohort members were all nominally healthy when sampled, although unrecorded immune exposures were likely present. The donor tested CMV seronegative, placing the donor among the 350 to 400 seronegative members of the cohort. A peripheral blood sample was collected from each donor, and TCR beta sequencing was performed on peripheral blood mononuclear cells. The Qiagen DNeasy Blood Extraction Kit was used to extract genomic DNA from the blood cell samples. The data belong to a study of cytomegalovirus exposure and HLA in healthy donors (TCRdb year 2017). With respect to the entire study: According to an earlier analysis of 550 to 750 of the donors, 150 million to 200 million T cells yielded some 110 million unique TCR beta sequences and roughly 280 Gb of sequence data. An early release covering roughly 600 HLA-typed donors comprised about 300 gigabases of sequencing data and approximately 85 million unique TCR sequences. Among the roughly 400 genotyped donors, around 81% belonged to the genetic ancestry cluster associated with self-reported Caucasian donors. The study was designed to test whether signatures of past pathogen exposure could be identified by cataloging public T cell receptors. The T cell repertoires of roughly 660 subjects were profiled by immunosequencing and related to cytomegalovirus serostatus. Along with the roughly 670-subject first cohort, a separate validation cohort of around 120 different subjects was used. To predict cytomegalovirus infection status, the study brought together high-throughput TCR immunosequencing, statistical association of individual TCRs with disease status, and machine learning. A later analysis re-analyzed previously published TCR beta repertoires from 550 to 700 donors and added high-resolution HLA genotyping to study TCR occurrence patterns. In the later analysis, no new phenotypic data were used to find candidate immune exposures; instead, reliance was placed on TCR beta sequences and their occurrence across donors. An earlier analysis of 587 of the donors applied high-throughput TCR beta sequencing to assess whether each TCR beta V gene segment acted as functional or pseudogenic. Donor age, sex, ethnicity and CMV serostatus were collected together with the repertoire data. A later genetic analysis used genome-wide SNP genotypes for about 65% of the 666 donors, treating that subset as a discovery cohort. All discovery cohort repertoires had been generated on a single sequencing platform. HLA typing covered class I and class II loci at four-digit resolution. Typing coverage varied by locus: about 620-630 donors for A, B, C, DRB1 and DQB1; roughly 560 for DQA1; more than 600 for DPA1; roughly 450 for DPB1. Four to six DR-DQ haplotypes were handled as single units for association and clustering because linkage in the cohort was strong. On average, around 200,000 unique TCR beta nucleotide sequences were sequenced per donor among roughly 430 genotyped donors of the cohort, with 15% to 20% of those sequences being non-productive.

The protocol used for the library was the immunoSEQ multiplex PCR assay. A mixture of 60 forward primers for TCR Vbeta segments and 13 reverse primers for TCR Jbeta segments was used in the multiplex PCR. The CDR3 region of rearranged TCR beta genes was amplified from genomic DNA by a multiplex PCR assay. On the Illumina HiSeq System, the amplified TCR beta libraries were sequenced as 87-base-pair reads. The source study handled its data this way. A later analysis counted some 74 million unique TCR beta chains across the 600 to 850 repertoires, and roughly 11 million of these chains were shared by at least two donors. To remove PCR and sequencing errors, raw reads were error-corrected and collapsed into unique sequences using a nearest-neighbor algorithm that merged closely related sequences. To assign V, D and J gene segments, CDR3 sequences were aligned to IMGT reference sequences. For a sequence to be retained, at least a six-nucleotide match to both a V gene segment and a J gene segment was required. Rearrangements were called productive when the CDR3 lacked stop codons and stayed in frame with V and J; all others were non-productive. Following IMGT convention, CDR3 was defined as the stretch from the second conserved V-encoded cysteine up to the conserved J-encoded phenylalanine. The earlier analysis of 450 to 750 of the donors excluded any sequence lacking an unambiguous match to a single V gene segment. An earlier analysis of several hundred of the donors called V segments functional above 56.7% productive rearrangements and segregating when the between-donor standard deviation exceeded 5%. A statistical classification framework was built to diagnose cytomegalovirus status from the catalog of TCR beta chain sequences. In a later analysis, V and J genes were assigned by comparing TCR nucleotide sequences against IMGT/GENE-DB human TR gene sequences. A later analysis assigned CDR3 sequences and most-parsimonious VDJ recombination scenarios with the TCRdist pipeline. In a later analysis, every TCR beta chain was defined by the combination of its CDR3 amino acid sequence and its V-gene family, and reads without a unique V-gene family were dropped. As a way to deal with suspected cross-contamination and a sequencing artifact, a later analysis dropped roughly 620 nucleotide sequences that were highly shared and had low generation probability. In a later analysis, a clonal expansion index for each public chain was calculated from normalized within-repertoire ranks of inferred template counts. In a later analysis, generation probabilities were computed using a VDJ recombination model fitted to out-of-frame rearrangements, and the results were checked against IGoR. In a later analysis, TCR-TCR, TCR-HLA and TCR-CMV co-occurrence was scored with hypergeometric tests, and a repertoire-size bias correction was applied to TCR pairs. False discovery rates were estimated in a later analysis by permuting HLA or CMV assignments 20 times. In a later analysis, co-occurring TCRs were grouped using DBSCAN, and TCRdist sequence similarity was added for clustering within HLA-allele-positive subsets. Repertoires with fewer than 30,000 or more than 120,000 public chains were left out of co-occurrence clustering, as were about 5 repertoires with anomalous nucleotide sharing. TCRdb holds this immuneACCESS table with in-frame rearrangements only. Some clones are missing; in checked studies, unresolved V genes explain under half, and the rest has no known cause. The V and J calls and the clone size are those of that table, but D and trimming were determined from the DNA. The sample has 150,000 to 200,000 clones on record, roughly 80% of them singletons. The ten biggest clones cover roughly 1.9% of the sample.

The CDR3 covers 14 residues, taking in both the cysteine and the phenylalanine. CDR3 DNA only is kept here, 42 bases in frame from base 1. At the junction V is shortened by 3 bases and J by 8 bases; bases outside the gene matches: 8. The germline V gene sets CDR1 to SGHTS and CDR2 to YDEGEE. Results and caveats for the whole study, not just this receptor: The 87-base-pair reads could not distinguish some IMGT-functional V segments, including TRBV6-2 and TRBV6-3, so those segments were excluded. The earlier analysis of about 600 of the donors excluded approximately 17 rarely observed V segments, including chromosome 9 orphons, because counts were too low. A further reported finding was that TCR beta sequences accurately predicted the HLA-A and HLA-B alleles for most subjects in the first cohort. The only immune exposure information available for the cohort was CMV serostatus. Because some donors lacked HLA typing at each locus, the association tests relied only on the typed subset. An earlier analysis of approximately 500 of the donors showed that most TCR beta V segments appeared in productive rearrangements either about 87% or about 30% of the time, which broadly matched IMGT annotations. In vitro tests confirmed that a few of the cytomegalovirus-associated TCR beta chains recognize cytomegalovirus antigens. The authors suggested that the approach could potentially be generalized to other disease states and immunological phenotypes. Most CMV-associated TCR beta chains appeared to be HLA-restricted in a later analysis, and the HLA associations seemed to be driven largely by CMV exposure. Specific HLA alleles were associated with more than 15,000 TCR beta sequences at a false discovery rate of 0.05 in a later analysis. Roughly uniform sequencing depth across donors was assumed in presence/absence analyses, although this assumption may not hold. Compared with equally common non-associated chains, HLA-associated TCR beta chains in a later analysis were more clonally expanded and had lower generation probabilities. The classifier was reported to diagnose cytomegalovirus status with high specificity and sensitivity in both the original and validation cohorts. A total of about 150 TCR beta chains were listed by the study as associated with cytomegalovirus. In a later genetic analysis, fewer N-insertions in productive TCRs were reported among donors in an Asian-associated ancestry cluster than the approximately 710-donor mean. A cluster of highly shared sequence variants was judged likely to represent a technical artifact of the sequencing pipeline. A later analysis reported that several top co-occurrence clusters appeared linked to parvovirus B19, influenza, CMV and Epstein-Barr virus. Only TCR beta chains were sequenced in this cohort, and the absence of alpha or paired-chain data limited detectable features. While some public TCRs were present in many individuals, most TCR sequences turned up only very rarely across donors. Assigning TCR associations to individual alleles was difficult when HLA alleles, especially DR and DQ, strongly co-occurred. Correlated functional status among segregating V segments might reflect linkage disequilibrium, but an unknown experimental factor could not be ruled out. In a later genetic analysis, a missense DCLRE1C variant was associated with V-gene and J-gene trimming of TCR beta chains, and the association was replicated in an independent cohort. In a later analysis, the rate of TCR association differed among HLA loci, with DRB1 alleles having the most associated TCRs and HLA-C alleles having the fewest.

The chain joins TRBV5-8 to TRBJ1-2; TRBD1 lines up with 9 middle nucleotides. Input material: PBMCs. The clonotype was recovered from a female donor in good health and CMV-seronegative. The CDR3 reads as follows: CASSSPDRGSGYTF. In nucleotides, the sequence is TGTGCCAGCAGCTCCCCGGACAGGGGTAGCGGCTACACCTTC.